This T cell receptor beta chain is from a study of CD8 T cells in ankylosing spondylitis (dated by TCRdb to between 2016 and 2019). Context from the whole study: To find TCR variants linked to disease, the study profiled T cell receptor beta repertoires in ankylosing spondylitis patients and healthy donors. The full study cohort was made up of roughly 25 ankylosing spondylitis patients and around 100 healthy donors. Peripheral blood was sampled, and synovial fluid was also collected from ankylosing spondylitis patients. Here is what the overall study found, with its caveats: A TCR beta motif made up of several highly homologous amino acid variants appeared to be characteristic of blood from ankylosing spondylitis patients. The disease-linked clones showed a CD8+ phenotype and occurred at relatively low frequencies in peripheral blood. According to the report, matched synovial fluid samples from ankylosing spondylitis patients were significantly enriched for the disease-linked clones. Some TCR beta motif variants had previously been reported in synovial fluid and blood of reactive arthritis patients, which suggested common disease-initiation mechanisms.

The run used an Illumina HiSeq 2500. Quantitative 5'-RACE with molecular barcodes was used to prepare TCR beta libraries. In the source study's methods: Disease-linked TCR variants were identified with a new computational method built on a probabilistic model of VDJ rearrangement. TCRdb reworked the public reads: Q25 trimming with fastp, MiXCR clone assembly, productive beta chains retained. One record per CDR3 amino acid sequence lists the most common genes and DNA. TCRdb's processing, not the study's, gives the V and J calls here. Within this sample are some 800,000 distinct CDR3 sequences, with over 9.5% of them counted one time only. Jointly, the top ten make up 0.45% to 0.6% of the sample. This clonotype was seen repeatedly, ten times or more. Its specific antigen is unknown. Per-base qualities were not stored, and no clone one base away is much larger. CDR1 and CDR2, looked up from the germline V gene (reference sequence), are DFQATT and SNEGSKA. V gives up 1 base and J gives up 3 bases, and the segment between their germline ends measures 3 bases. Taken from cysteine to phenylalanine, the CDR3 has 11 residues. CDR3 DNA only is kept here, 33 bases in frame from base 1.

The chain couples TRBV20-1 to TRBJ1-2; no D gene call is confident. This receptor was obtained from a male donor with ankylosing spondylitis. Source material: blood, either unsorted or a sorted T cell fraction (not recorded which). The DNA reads TGCAGTGCTAGAGCTGACTATGGCTACACCTTC. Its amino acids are CSARADYGYTF.